The 27 T cell receptor beta chains below come from one sample, sequenced in a study of shared clonotypes between healthy human individuals. Here immunoSEQ multiplex PCR was the method, and the copy in TCRdb shows in-frame clones only, minus some. The sample gives roughly 640,000 clones, approximately 97% of which show up once; approximately 0.057% is in the top ten. Sequenced sample: naive CD4+ T cells sorted from blood. Specified subset: CD45RA+ positively selected. The receptors originated from a woman aged 30 to 39 in good health.

The chain employs TRBV2 and TRBJ2-2, with 13 bases matching TRBD2. The ends lost 7 bases at V and 3 bases at J; junction bases unmatched: 5. Germline CDR1 is SNHLY and CDR2 is FYNNEI. The CDR3 is 16 residues long. The CDR3 is CASKGTSGIDTGELFF. In DNA form, the CDR3 reads TGTGCCAGCAAAGGGACTAGCGGGATCGACACCGGGGAGCTGTTTTTT.

This clone was seen just once. The rearrangement joins TRBV10-3 to TRBJ2-7; 11 bases align to TRBD2. The germline V gene encodes CDR1 ENHRY and CDR2 SYGVKD. The length of the CDR3 is 15 residues. V lost 6 bases to trimming and J lost 4 bases; unmatched junction nucleotides: 8. For the CDR3, the DNA is TGTGCCATCAGACCCGGGACTAGCGGTACTTACGAGCAGTACTTC. Translation: CAIRPGTSGTYEQYF.

The V call is TRBV18, the J call TRBJ2-7; 9 bases align to TRBD1. Losses at the gene ends were 0 bases for V and 7 bases for J; bases not matched to a gene: 10. Per germline, CDR1 KGHSH and CDR2 LQKENI. This CDR3 spans 16 amino acids. The CDR3 DNA is TGTGCCAGCTCACCACCGAACGGGGGACAGGGCTTGGAGCAGTACTTC. Its protein is CASSPPNGGQGLEQYF.

The V gene is TRBV27, the J gene TRBJ2-7, with 8 bases that match TRBD2. V was clipped by 6 bases and J by 2 bases; unmatched bases: 9. Germline V gives CDR1 MNHEY, CDR2 SMNVEV (reference sequence). The CDR3 has 15 amino acids. The CDR3 here is CASSSLAEITYEQYF. CDR3 coding DNA: TGTGCCAGCAGCTCACTAGCGGAAATAACCTACGAGCAGTACTTC.

The chain recombines TRBV19 with TRBJ2-1, with a weak D call TRBD2 (6 bases). The V gene's germline CDR1 is LNHDA and CDR2 SQIVND (reference sequence). This CDR3 is built from 13 residues. V lost 7 bases to trimming and J lost 6 bases, with 13 bases between them. The chain's CDR3 is CASTGRTVNEQFF. Written as DNA, the CDR3 is TGTGCCAGTACTGGGAGGACCGTCAATGAGCAGTTCTTC.

This clone was seen once. At one end the junction does not follow the germline gene, possibly because of a read error. This chain links TRBV25-1 with TRBJ1-2; D is undetermined. CDR1 is MGHDK, CDR2 SYGVNS, per germline. The CDR3 consists of 11 residues. The CDR3 sequence: CASSEYEEKSF. The CDR3 nucleotides are TGTGCCAGCAGTGAATACGAGGAGAAAAGCTTC.

The V call is TRBV6-4, the J call TRBJ2-7; a weak D match, TRBD2 (6 bases). The CDR3 is made up of 15 amino acids. Looked up from germline, CDR1 is MRHNA and CDR2 is SNTAGT. The ends were cut back, 6 bases at V and 0 bases at J, with 15 bases in the middle. CDR3 bases: TGTGCCAGCAGGGCGGAGGGCCAGAGCTCCTACGAGCAGTACTTC. Amino acid sequence: CASRAEGQSSYEQYF.

The chain is built from TRBV28 and TRBJ2-1; TRBD1 aligns across 9 bases. Germline trimming cut 6 bases from V and 7 bases from J; bases unmatched to any gene: 7. CDR3 length equals 14 residues. Per germline, CDR1 MDHEN and CDR2 SYDVKM. The CDR3 sequence is CASRGDRAKNEQFF. The DNA for the CDR3 is TGTGCCAGCAGGGGGGACAGGGCCAAAAATGAGCAGTTCTTC.

The chain uses TRBV5-4 and TRBJ1-6, with D possibly matching TRBD1 (5 bases). This CDR3 contains 13 residues. Germline CDR1 SGHNT, CDR2 YYREEE (reference sequence). Trimming took 1 base from V and 10 from J, leaving 9 bases between them. The CDR3 region has the DNA TGTGCCAGCAGCTTGACAGGAGGCTCACCCCTCCACTTT. Encoded protein: CASSLTGGSPLHF.

This clone was counted once. The gene calls are TRBV28 and TRBJ1-4; 9 bases align to TRBD1. The germline CDR1 and CDR2 sequences are MDHEN and SYDVKM. The CDR3 covers 18 residues. Trimming took 7 bases from V and 2 from J; bases not matched to a gene: 14. CDR3: CASTPRGQGRATNEKLFF. As DNA, the CDR3 is TGTGCCAGCACCCCTAGAGGACAGGGGCGAGCGACTAATGAAAAACTGTTTTTT. Filled out from reference TRBV28 and TRBJ1-4, the complete variable domain reads DVKVTQSSRYLVKRTGEKVFLECVQDMDHENMFWYRQDPGLGLRLIYFSYDVKMKEKGDIPEGYSVSREKKERFSLILESASTNQTSMYLCASTPRGQGRATNEKLFFGSGTQLSVL.

V gene TRBV7-9 combines with J gene TRBJ2-2; 8 nucleotides agree with TRBD2. V was clipped by 2 bases and J by 6 bases; unmatched bases: 5. Germline-derived CDR1 and CDR2 are SEHNR and FQNEAQ (reference sequence). The CDR3 runs 15 residues. CDR3 nucleotides: TGTGCCAGCAGCTTACCGGGAGGGCTTTCCGGGGAGCTGTTTTTT. Translated: CASSLPGGLSGELFF.

V is TRBV25-1 and J is TRBJ2-2, with D possibly matching TRBD2 (5 bases). CDR1 and CDR2 from the germline V gene are MGHDK and SYGVNS. Trimming took off 7 bases at V and 5 bases at J, with 11 bases between the two ends. This CDR3 is 13 amino acids long. CDR3 DNA: TGTGCCAGCACCCCGGGGTGGACCGGGGAGCTGTTTTTT. It codes for CASTPGWTGELFF.

The chain recombines TRBV28 with TRBJ2-1; D assignment may be TRBD1 or TRBD2 (6 bases each). V lost 4 bases and J 4 bases, leaving 11 bases between the germline ends. The CDR3 is made up of 14 amino acids. Germline values: CDR1 MDHEN, CDR2 SYDVKM. The CDR3 DNA sequence: TGTGCCAGCAGTTCTGGAGGGGGGTACAATGAGCAGTTCTTC. Amino acids: CASSSGGGYNEQFF.

The V call is TRBV4-2, the J call TRBJ2-7; TRBD1 aligns across 9 bases. The junction had 5 bases not matched to a gene; V was cut back by 2 bases and J by 0 bases. Per germline, CDR1 LGHNA and CDR2 YNFKEQ. The CDR3 has 16 amino acids. For the CDR3, the DNA is TGTGCCAGCAGCCAACCCTCGGGACAGGGCTCCTACGAGCAGTACTTC. Translating gives CASSQPSGQGSYEQYF.

The chain uses TRBV19 and TRBJ2-1; unclear D gene. Trimming cost V 7 bases and J 4 bases, with 8 bases left between them. The CDR3 runs 12 residues. Germline-derived CDR1 and CDR2 are LNHDA and SQIVND (reference sequence). The DNA of the CDR3 is TGTGCCAGTACCCAGAATTACAATGAGCAGTTCTTC. Encoded protein: CASTQNYNEQFF.

V and J are TRBV18 and TRBJ1-1; no firm D call. Germline CDR1 KGHSH, CDR2 LQKENI. This CDR3 has 19 amino acids. V lost 3 bases, J lost 0 bases, and 23 bases lay in between. The CDR3 DNA follows: TGTGCCAGCTCACCGACTCCACACGCGCAAAAGGTCATGAACACTGAAGCTTTCTTT. The encoded protein is CASSPTPHAQKVMNTEAFF. Looking up the rest from reference TRBV18 and TRBJ1-1 gives the full variable domain: NAGVMQNPRHLVRRRGQEARLRCSPMKGHSHVYWYRQLPEEGLKFMVYLQKENIIDESGMPKERFSAEFPKEGPSILRIQQVVRGDSAAYFCASSPTPHAQKVMNTEAFFGQGTRLTVV.

This chain uses TRBV6-6 with TRBJ2-7; a possible D gene is TRBD2 (5 bases). The CDR3 extends over 13 amino acids. Trimming removed 2 bases from V and 4 bases from J, with 9 bases in between. CDR1 and CDR2 from the germline V gene are MNHNY and SVGAGI (reference sequence). CDR3 amino acids: CASSYGRTYEQYF. CDR3 nucleotides: TGTGCCAGCAGTTACGGGCGGACTTACGAGCAGTACTTC.

The genes are TRBV4-1 and TRBJ1-3; 8 bases align to TRBD1. Trimming removed 1 base from V and 9 bases from J; junction bases left unmatched: 14. Germline V CDR1 and CDR2: MGHRA, YSYEKL. This CDR3 has 17 amino acids. The CDR3 DNA reads TGCGCCAGCAGCCAAGTTGGGAACGGACAGGGTGGAGGCACCATATATTTT. It translates to CASSQVGNGQGGGTIYF.

This clone was counted a few times. Other DNA variants within this sample encode the same CDR3. The chain couples TRBV2 to TRBJ2-2; 10 bases are shared with TRBD2. The length of the CDR3 is 15 residues. The germline gives CDR1 SNHLY, CDR2 FYNNEI. V was clipped by 2 bases and J by 5 bases; unmatched bases: 2. The CDR3 region is CASSELAGVTGELFF. The CDR3 nucleotides read TGTGCCAGCAGTGAACTAGCGGGAGTTACCGGGGAGCTGTTTTTT.

The chain combines TRBV7-9 with TRBJ1-1; no definite D call. From germline, CDR1 is SEHNR and CDR2 FQNEAQ (reference sequence). This CDR3 has 12 amino acids. Trimming left V 8 bases short and J 4 bases short, with 11 bases between. The CDR3 loop is CASRQAGTEAFF. CDR3 in DNA: TGTGCCAGCCGTCAAGCGGGCACTGAAGCTTTCTTT.

This chain uses TRBV19 with TRBJ1-2; the D gene is possibly TRBD1 (5 bases). Germline CDR1 and CDR2: LNHDA and SQIVND (reference sequence). This CDR3 has 12 residues. Trimming took 6 bases from V and 7 from J, leaving 12 bases between them. CDR3 sequence (DNA): TGTGCCAGTAGCTGGGGCAATCGTGGCTACACCTTC. As protein: CASSWGNRGYTF.

CDR3 loop: CASSELQGSYGYTF. DNA of the CDR3: TGTGCCAGCAGTGAATTACAGGGGTCCTATGGCTACACCTTC. This chain uses TRBV6-1 with TRBJ1-2; 7 bases map to TRBD1. The J segment lost 4 bases and the V segment lost 2 bases, leaving 4 bases of the junction unmatched. This CDR3 has 14 amino acids. The germline gives CDR1 MNHNS, CDR2 SASEGT.

Here the CDR3 DNA reads TGTGCCAGCAGCCCGGGACAGGGGGCGAAAAGGGAGCTGTTTTTT. Translated, it gives CASSPGQGAKRELFF. The V call is TRBV11-3, the J call TRBJ2-2, with TRBD1 matching 12 bases. Germline values: CDR1 SGHNT, CDR2 YENEEA. Trimming at V came to 5 bases and at J to 9 bases, leaving 7 bases not matched to a gene. CDR3 size: 15 residues. The entire variable domain, with the rest obtained from reference TRBV11-3 and TRBJ2-2, is as follows: EAGVVQSPRYKIIEKKQPVAFWCNPISGHNTLYWYLQNLGQGPELLIRYENEEAVDDSQLPKDRFSAERLKGVDSTLKIQPAELGDSAVYLCASSPGQGAKRELFFGEGSRLTVL.

This chain uses TRBV29-1 with TRBJ1-3, with unresolved D. The CDR3 is 14 residues long. With 2 bases removed from V and 0 bases from J, the gap between germline ends came to 8 bases. Germline CDR1 is SQVTM and CDR2 is ANQGSEA. CDR3 sequence: CSVESWGSGNTIYF. Here the CDR3 DNA reads TGCAGCGTTGAATCTTGGGGCTCTGGAAACACCATATATTTT.

CDR3 sequence reads: CASSPRTGRPYEQYF. The CDR3 DNA sequence: TGTGCCAGCAGCCCCAGGACAGGAAGGCCCTACGAGCAGTACTTC. The V call is TRBV13, the J call TRBJ2-5, with TRBD1 matching over 7 bases. Matching the DNA end better, TRBJ2-7 makes the J call doubtful. The CDR3 is 15 residues long. Germline CDR1 and CDR2: PRHDT and FYEKMQ (reference sequence).

This chain links TRBV28 with TRBJ1-4; D gene ambiguous. The CDR3 has 14 amino acids. CDR1 is MDHEN and CDR2 is SYDVKM in the germline V gene. V gave up 7 bases and J gave up 7 bases, with 16 bases separating them. This CDR3 is CASTALGLGEKLFF. The CDR3 DNA reads TGTGCCAGCACGGCGTTGGGCCTGGGTGAAAAACTGTTTTTT.

The chain links TRBV19 to TRBJ2-7; 10 bases line up with TRBD2. J was trimmed by 2 bases and V by 4 bases; bases with no gene match: 14. The length of the CDR3 is 18 residues. CDR1 is LNHDA and CDR2 is SQIVND in the germline V gene (reference sequence). CDR3 in amino acids: CASSKRPASGSKAYEQYF. Here the CDR3 DNA reads TGTGCCAGTAGTAAAAGGCCGGCTAGCGGGAGTAAGGCCTACGAGCAGTACTTC.